This record concerns one T cell receptor (beta chain) sequence. TCRdb independently ran MiXCR on the PCR reads; one entry per CDR3 protein. The profile shows about 85,000 distinct CDR3 sequences, over 45% of them singletons. The record originates from a study of CDR3 diversity in severe acne. This TCR came from a male donor in good health, serving as a control. The sequenced sample consisted of blood.

This CDR3 is CASSGHRDRGGEQFF. CDR3 bases: TGTGCCAGCAGCGGCCACCGGGACAGGGGGGGTGAGCAGTTCTTC. The V call is TRBV9, the J call TRBJ2-1, with TRBD1 matching over 11 bases. V was pared by 3 bases and J by 9 bases, with 8 bases of the junction left unmatched. The CDR3 sequence is 15 residues long. The germline V gene encodes CDR1 SGDLS and CDR2 YYNGEE.